The rows below give T cell receptor beta chains drawn from one sample of a study of T cells after posttransplantation cyclophosphamide. Sequenced by immunoSEQ multiplex PCR; TCRdb stores in-frame clones only, minus some. This table holds some 61,000 clones, 93% found once. The specimen was PBMCs. These receptors all come from a woman under 40 in good health and a related stem cell transplant donor. The CDR3 runs from the conserved cysteine through the conserved F or W. The order of the fields is clone size, V gene, J gene, CDR3 protein. Clone size is not always given. Where it is, it says once, few, many or a class for expanded clones.

size: .; V: TRBV5-4; J: TRBJ2-1; CDR3: CASSPQQGAQNEQFF
size: .; V: TRBV5-1; J: TRBJ2-5; CDR3: CASRWTSGGETQYF
size: .; V: TRBV7-9; J: TRBJ1-2; CDR3: CASSARVVTNYGYTF
size: few; V: TRBV5-4; J: TRBJ1-4; CDR3: CASSLTGRNEKLFF
size: .; V: TRBV19; J: TRBJ2-3; CDR3: CASSIVGQPGLTQYF
size: once; V: TRBV19; J: TRBJ1-5; CDR3: CASRTVSNQPQHF
size: .; V: TRBV5-6; J: TRBJ1-2; CDR3: CASSFDVGLRGYTF
size: .; V: TRBV5-1; J: TRBJ2-2; CDR3: CASSLGIAGAYTGELFF
size: .; V: TRBV9; J: TRBJ1-6; CDR3: CASSAESGRTYNSPLHF
size: .; V: TRBV2; J: TRBJ2-2; CDR3: CACASEKNTGELFF
size: .; V: TRBV19; J: TRBJ1-1; CDR3: CASSRDRGRIGAEAFF
size: .; V: TRBV13; J: TRBJ2-2; CDR3: CASSLSRGANTGELFF
size: few; V: TRBV6-1; J: TRBJ1-6; CDR3: CASSEALGGLNSPLHF
size: .; V: TRBV19; J: TRBJ2-4; CDR3: CASSIKGHIQYF
size: .; V: TRBV2; J: TRBJ2-1; CDR3: CASSRGQGGNLYNEQFF
size: .; V: TRBV11-2; J: TRBJ2-3; CDR3: CASSSSGTDTQYF
size: .; V: TRBV29-1; J: TRBJ2-1; CDR3: CSVDGLAGNEQFF
size: .; V: TRBV11-1; J: TRBJ2-1; CDR3: CASSLQGGSYNEQFF
size: .; V: TRBV21-1; J: TRBJ2-3; CDR3: CASSKEILGRQGGTDTQYF
size: .; V: TRBV19; J: TRBJ2-7; CDR3: CASSRDRNYEQYF
size: .; V: TRBV5-1; J: TRBJ1-2; CDR3: CASSLEEANYGYTF
size: .; V: TRBV11-3; J: TRBJ2-7; CDR3: CASSLGGTDTYEQYF
size: once; V: TRBV6-5; J: TRBJ1-1; CDR3: CASKGGRTEAFF
size: .; V: TRBV7-8; J: TRBJ2-5; CDR3: CASSLEWTGQETQYF
size: .; V: TRBV6-4; J: TRBJ2-1; CDR3: CASSDTGGTGSSRQFF
size: .; V: TRBV2; J: TRBJ1-1; CDR3: CARASNTEAFF
size: .; V: TRBV30; J: TRBJ2-2; CDR3: CAWRVTLGGELFF
size: .; V: TRBV6-6; J: TRBJ2-7; CDR3: CASSYDGRAYEQYF